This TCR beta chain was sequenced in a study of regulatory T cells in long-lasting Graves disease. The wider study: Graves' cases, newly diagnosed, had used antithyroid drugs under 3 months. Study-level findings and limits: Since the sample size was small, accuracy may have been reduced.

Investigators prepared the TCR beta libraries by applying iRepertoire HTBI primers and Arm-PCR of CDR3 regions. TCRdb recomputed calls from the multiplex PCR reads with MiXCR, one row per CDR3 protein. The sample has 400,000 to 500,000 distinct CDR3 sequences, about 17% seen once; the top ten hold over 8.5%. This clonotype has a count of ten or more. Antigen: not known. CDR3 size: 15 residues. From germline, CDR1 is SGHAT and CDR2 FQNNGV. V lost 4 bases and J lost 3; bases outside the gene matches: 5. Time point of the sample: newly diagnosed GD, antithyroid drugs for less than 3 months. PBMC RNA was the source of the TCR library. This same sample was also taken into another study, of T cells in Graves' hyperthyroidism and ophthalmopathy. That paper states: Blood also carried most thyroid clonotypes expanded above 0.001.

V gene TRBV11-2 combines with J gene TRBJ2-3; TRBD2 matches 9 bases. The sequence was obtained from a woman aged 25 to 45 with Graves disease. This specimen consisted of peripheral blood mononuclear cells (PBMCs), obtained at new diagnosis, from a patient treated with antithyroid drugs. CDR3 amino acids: CASSSGGGATDTQYF. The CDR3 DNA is TGTGCCAGCAGCTCTGGCGGGGGGGCAACAGATACGCAGTATTTT.